One and the same sample provided the 13 T cell receptor beta chains below, sequenced in a study of human T cells and chemical hapten exposure. One entry per CDR3 protein results from TCRdb running MiXCR on the RACE reads. The table shows 370,000 or so distinct CDR3 sequences, with approximately 5% occurring only once. Noted time point: patch test 1, 2 weeks after DPC sensitization. This sample's treatment: therapeutic diphenylcyclopropenone sensitization with weekly scalp DPC. Sample: whole blood, taken in connection with sensitization to the hapten diphenylcyclopropenone (DPC). The receptors stem from a woman in her forties or fifties with alopecia areata. Some clones in this sample may be carry-over from other donors' samples.

This clonotype was seen at least ten times. The chain carries TRBV6-5 and TRBJ2-7; D remains unclear. V gave up 5 bases and J gave up 1 base, with 18 bases separating them. CDR3 length: 16 residues. Germline-derived CDR1 and CDR2 are MNHEY and SVGAGI. The CDR3 protein is CASSGPPGDGSYEQYF. In nucleotides, the CDR3 is TGTGCCAGCAGTGGGCCCCCCGGCGACGGTTCCTACGAGCAGTACTTC.

This clonotype was counted ten times or more. The chain recombines TRBV29-1 with TRBJ2-1; 15 bases align to TRBD2. The CDR3 contains 18 residues. V trimming: 2 bases; J trimming: 6 bases; junction bases outside the gene matches: 11. The V gene's germline CDR1 is SQVTM and CDR2 ANQGSEA. CDR3 region: CSVEQEGLAGGEANEQFF. The CDR3 DNA sequence: TGCAGCGTTGAACAAGAGGGACTAGCGGGAGGTGAGGCCAATGAGCAGTTCTTC.

The rearrangement joins TRBV7-2 to TRBJ2-5, with 10 positions matching TRBD1. The CDR3 is 15 residues long. J lost 4 bases, V lost 4 bases, and 6 bases had no gene match. The germline CDR1 and CDR2 sequences are SGHTA and FQGNSA. The CDR3 sequence is CASSSSGTGAETQYF. The CDR3 region has the DNA TGTGCCAGCAGCTCCTCCGGGACAGGGGCAGAGACCCAGTACTTC.

This clonotype was seen more than once but under ten times. The chain uses TRBV27 and TRBJ1-1; TRBD1 aligns across 7 bases. The CDR3 totals 14 residues. The germline V gene has CDR1 MNHEY and CDR2 SMNVEV (reference sequence). Trimming at V came to 5 bases and at J to 2 bases, leaving 5 bases not matched to a gene. DNA of the CDR3: TGTGCCAGCAGTGGAGGGGGCCGTAACACTGAAGCTTTCTTT. Translation: CASSGGGRNTEAFF.

The sample holds many counts of this clonotype. V usage is TRBV29-1 and J usage is TRBJ1-2, with D possibly matching TRBD1 (6 bases). V lost 2 bases and J lost 3, with 10 bases in between. Germline V CDR1 and CDR2: SQVTM, ANQGSEA. The CDR3 is 13 amino acids. CDR3 protein: CSVERGGDYGYTF. The CDR3 nucleotides read TGCAGCGTTGAAAGGGGGGGAGACTATGGCTACACCTTC.

This clonotype was detected ten times or more. The J gene is TRBJ2-1, the V gene TRBV20-1; D perhaps matches TRBD1 (6 bases). The CDR3 is 12 residues long. The V and J ends lost 0 bases and 6 bases respectively, with 6 bases between them. From germline, CDR1 is DFQATT and CDR2 SNEGSKA (reference sequence). The CDR3 DNA sequence: TGCAGTGCTAGAGAAGGGGGCAATGAGCAGTTCTTC. Translation gives CSAREGGNEQFF.

At least ten counts were recorded for this clonotype. At one boundary the junction diverges from the germline segment, which might be a read error. The chain is built from TRBV7-9 and TRBJ2-7; D might be TRBD1 or TRBD2, each matching 5 bases. There are 9 residues in the CDR3. Looked up from germline, CDR1 is SEHNR and CDR2 is FQNEAQ (reference sequence). CDR3 nucleotides: TGTGCCAGCAGCTTAAGGGACGACTTC. It encodes CASSLRDDF. Full variable domain (outside the CDR3, taken from reference TRBV7-9 and TRBJ2-7): DTGVSQNPRHKITKRGQNVTFRCDPISEHNRLYWYRQTLGQGPEFLTYFQNEAQLEKSRLLSDRFSAERPKGSFSTLEIQRTEQGDSAMYLCASSLRDDFGPGTRLTVT.

Remarks on this clonotype: A read error may explain this, as a much larger clone is one base away. This chain uses TRBV6-1 with TRBJ1-4; 7 bases line up with TRBD1. The CDR3 contains 18 residues. V trimming: 6 bases; J trimming: 0 bases; junction bases outside the gene matches: 13. CDR1 and CDR2 (germline): MNHNS, SASEGT. CDR3 in amino acids: CASRGRRDRLATNEKLFF. For the CDR3, the DNA is TGTGCCAGCAGAGGTCGAAGGGACAGACTTGCAACTAATGAAAAACTGTTTTTT.

A few counts support this clonotype. The chain employs TRBV10-3 and TRBJ2-7; the match to TRBD2 covers 8 bases. The germline V gene encodes CDR1 ENHRY and CDR2 SYGVKD. V shed 3 bases and J 3 bases; nucleotides not matched to a gene: 4. The CDR3 totals 14 residues. The CDR3 nucleotides read TGTGCCATCAGTGAACTAGCGGACTTCTACGAGCAGTACTTC. This encodes CAISELADFYEQYF.

This clonotype appeared many times. The chain links TRBV18 to TRBJ1-1; D unclear. Trimming removed 5 bases at V and 1 base at J, with 11 bases between. From germline, CDR1 is KGHSH and CDR2 LQKENI. CDR3 length: 14 amino acids. CDR3 in DNA: TGTGCCAGCTCATGGGGTGGGAGGAACACTGAAGCTTTCTTT. It is translated as CASSWGGRNTEAFF.

V is TRBV11-2 and J is TRBJ2-1, with a tentative D call TRBD2 (6 bases). Trimming left V 5 bases short and J 10 bases short, with 24 bases between. Germline V CDR1 and CDR2: SGHAT, FQNNGV. The CDR3 covers 16 residues. As DNA, the CDR3 is TGTGCCAGCAGCCCTCTATCCCGGACTAACACCTACGAGCAGTTCTTC. Protein sequence: CASSPLSRTNTYEQFF.

This sequence joins TRBV27 and TRBJ1-1; D unresolved. Germline assignment: CDR1 MNHEY and CDR2 SMNVEV (reference sequence). V was pared by 3 bases and J by 3 bases, with 8 bases between. The CDR3 totals 13 residues. The CDR3 loop is CASSFRAYTEAFF. The CDR3, as DNA: TGTGCCAGCAGTTTTAGGGCTTACACTGAAGCTTTCTTT.

This clonotype has just a few counts. This chain joins TRBV12-3 or TRBV12-4 and TRBJ1-1; the match to TRBD1 covers 7 bases. CDR3 size: 16 residues. With V trimmed by 5 bases and J by 1 base, 10 bases remained unmatched. CDR3 coding DNA: TGTGCCAGCAGTCCTGAATCTCACAGGGGGAACACTGAAGCTTTCTTT. It is translated as CASSPESHRGNTEAFF.